The 15 T cell receptor beta chains below all came from one sample that was sequenced in a study of beta chain features in type 1 diabetes listed by TCRdb under 2018. The library was produced with the immunoSEQ multiplex PCR assay. The High Capacity cDNA Reverse Transcription Kit was used to reverse transcribe all of the isolated RNA, meaning that expressed TCRB transcripts were what got sequenced. As stored in TCRdb, this immuneACCESS dataset retains in-frame rearrangements with V and J assigned. A fraction of the clones does not appear; measured against another copy, unresolved V genes explain less than half of the discrepancy, and the remainder lacks a known reason. Recorded for this sample are around 300,000 clones; 12% to 15% of them occurred a single time. 6.7% of the sample goes to the ten largest clones. Sequences were obtained from central memory CD4+ T cells from blood. These receptors came from a man aged 25-40 years in good health.

The rearrangement uses TRBV10-3 and TRBJ1-2; no firm D call. The CDR3 consists of 11 residues. V gave up 10 bases and J gave up 4 bases, with 10 bases separating them. In germline, CDR1 is ENHRY, CDR2 SYGVKD. For the CDR3, the DNA is TGTGCCAGCAGCGACGGCTATGGCTACACCTTC. It translates to CASSDGYGYTF.

The V gene is TRBV11-3, the J gene TRBJ2-7; D is unclear. Germline CDR1 SGHNT, CDR2 YENEEA. V lost 0 bases and J lost 7, with 10 bases in between. The CDR3 covers 13 residues. The CDR3 bases are TGTGCCAGCAGCTTAGAGGTAGGTGGAGAGCAGTACGTC. Amino acid sequence: CASSLEVGGEQYV.

The rearrangement joins TRBV7-3 to TRBJ1-2, with D perhaps TRBD1 (6 bases). This CDR3 spans 14 amino acids. Germline assignment: CDR1 SGHTA and CDR2 FQGTGA. The V gene lost 4 bases and the J gene lost 13 bases, with 22 bases spanning the gap. The CDR3 loop is CASSSGQHPKEGTF. CDR3 bases: TGTGCCAGCAGCTCCGGACAGCACCCTAAGGAGGGCACCTTC.

Only a few counts were recorded for this clone. The gene calls are TRBV18 and TRBJ1-4, with D possibly matching TRBD1 (6 bases). Germline V CDR1 and CDR2: KGHSH, LQKENI. Trimming took 2 bases from V and 3 from J, leaving 16 bases between them. The CDR3 consists of 17 residues. As DNA, the CDR3 is TGTGCCAGCTCACCAGTGAGCGGGGGCATCTCTAATGAAAAACTGTTTTTT. Translating gives CASSPVSGGISNEKLFF.

The chain recombines TRBV11-2 with TRBJ2-3; 7 bases map to TRBD2. With 1 base clipped from V and 3 bases from J, the junction kept 4 bases outside the gene matches. CDR1 is SGHAT, CDR2 FQNNGV, per germline. The CDR3 sequence is 15 residues long. CDR3 loop: CASSLAGGGTDTQYF. The CDR3 coding sequence is TGTGCCAGCAGCTTAGCCGGGGGAGGGACAGATACGCAGTATTTT. Combining the CDR3 with reference TRBV11-2 and TRBJ2-3 gives the whole variable domain EAGVAQSPRYKIIEKRQSVAFWCNPISGHATLYWYQQILGQGPKLLIQFQNNGVVDDSQLPKDRFSAERLKGVDSTLKIQPAKLEDSAVYLCASSLAGGGTDTQYFGPGTRLTVL.

This clone was picked up a small number of times. V is TRBV19 and J is TRBJ1-4; no clear D. Looked up from germline, CDR1 is LNHDA and CDR2 is SQIVND (reference sequence). The germline V and J ends were trimmed by 4 bases and 8 bases, with 8 bases remaining between them. CDR3 length equals 12 residues. This chain's CDR3 is CASSKHPEKLFF. In DNA, the CDR3 is TGTGCCAGTAGTAAACATCCGGAAAAACTGTTTTTT.

This clone was observed a handful of times. The V and J genes are TRBV18 and TRBJ1-6; the match to TRBD1 covers 9 bases. CDR3 size: 15 residues. Germline CDR1 is KGHSH and CDR2 is LQKENI. The junction had 6 bases not matched to a gene; V was cut back by 3 bases and J by 9 bases. CDR3 sequence reads: CASSPTGGFGSPLHF. Written as DNA, the CDR3 is TGTGCCAGCTCACCGACAGGGGGATTTGGTTCACCCCTCCACTTT.

Only a few counts were recorded for this clone. V usage is TRBV18 and J usage is TRBJ1-1, with a possible D match to TRBD1 (6 bases). Germline V lookup: CDR1 KGHSH, CDR2 LQKENI. The CDR3 runs to 16 residues. Deletions cut 1 base from V and 4 bases from J, with 16 bases between. CDR3 in DNA: TGTGCCAGCTCACCACGAGACAGGATAAAGGTCACTGAAGCTTTCTTT. It is translated as CASSPRDRIKVTEAFF.

This clone was counted ten times or more. This chain connects TRBV4-3 to TRBJ2-3, with D possibly being TRBD2 (5 bases). The CDR3 has 15 residues. Trimming removed 0 bases from V and 4 bases from J, with 11 bases in between. CDR1 is LGHNA, CDR2 YSLEER, per germline. CDR3 residues: CASSQDFLGADTQYF. The DNA of the CDR3 is TGCGCCAGCAGCCAAGACTTTCTGGGAGCAGATACGCAGTATTTT.

V is TRBV19 and J is TRBJ2-1; D is possibly TRBD1 (5 bases). Per germline, CDR1 LNHDA and CDR2 SQIVND (reference sequence). Trimming removed 7 bases at V and 2 bases at J, with 12 bases between. The CDR3 has 14 amino acids. The CDR3 loop is CASNKDTTYNEQFF. The CDR3 nucleotides are TGTGCCAGTAATAAGGACACAACCTACAATGAGCAGTTCTTC.

This clone was observed at least ten times. The sample contains more than one DNA sequence encoding this CDR3. V usage is TRBV5-1 and J usage is TRBJ2-7; D unresolved. This CDR3 is built from 13 residues. Trimming took 3 bases from V and 4 from J, leaving 11 bases between them. The germline V gene encodes CDR1 SGHRS and CDR2 YFSETQ. The CDR3 sequence is CASSYPGTYEQYF. For the CDR3, the DNA is TGCGCCAGCAGCTACCCGGGTACGTACGAGCAGTACTTC.

There are a few counts of this clone. The rearrangement links TRBV2 to TRBJ1-2; TRBD1 aligns across 9 bases. CDR3 length: 14 amino acids. Germline assignment: CDR1 SNHLY and CDR2 FYNNEI. Trimming took 10 bases from V and 4 from J; bases not matched to a gene: 10. CDR3 residues: CATRQGESSYGYTF. The CDR3 DNA sequence: TGTGCCACCCGACAGGGGGAATCCTCCTATGGCTACACCTTC.

V and J are TRBV20-1 and TRBJ2-7; D is unresolved. Germline CDR1 and CDR2: DFQATT and SNEGSKA (reference sequence). Trimming left V 6 bases short and J 4 bases short, with 10 bases between. The CDR3 is made up of 11 amino acids. The CDR3 nucleotides are TGCAGTGCCCAGAACCCTTACGAGCAGTACTTC. Translating it yields CSAQNPYEQYF.

In this sample, this clone turned up a few times. The chain carries TRBV7-2 and TRBJ1-2; D is unresolved. V was pared by 1 base and J by 2 bases, with 11 bases between. Germline values: CDR1 SGHTA, CDR2 FQGNSA. This CDR3 contains 15 residues. The CDR3 here is CASSLGGSLNYGYTF. The DNA for the CDR3 is TGTGCCAGCAGCTTAGGCGGTTCGTTGAACTATGGCTACACCTTC.

The chain links TRBV27 to TRBJ1-2, with D perhaps TRBD1 (6 bases). The CDR3 is 12 residues long. Germline V gene sequence: CDR1 MNHEY, CDR2 SMNVEV (reference sequence). V shed 6 bases and J shed 6 bases, with 11 bases lying between them. CDR3 in amino acids: CASSLGGNGYTF. The CDR3 DNA reads TGTGCCAGCAGCCTCGGGGGCAATGGCTACACCTTC.